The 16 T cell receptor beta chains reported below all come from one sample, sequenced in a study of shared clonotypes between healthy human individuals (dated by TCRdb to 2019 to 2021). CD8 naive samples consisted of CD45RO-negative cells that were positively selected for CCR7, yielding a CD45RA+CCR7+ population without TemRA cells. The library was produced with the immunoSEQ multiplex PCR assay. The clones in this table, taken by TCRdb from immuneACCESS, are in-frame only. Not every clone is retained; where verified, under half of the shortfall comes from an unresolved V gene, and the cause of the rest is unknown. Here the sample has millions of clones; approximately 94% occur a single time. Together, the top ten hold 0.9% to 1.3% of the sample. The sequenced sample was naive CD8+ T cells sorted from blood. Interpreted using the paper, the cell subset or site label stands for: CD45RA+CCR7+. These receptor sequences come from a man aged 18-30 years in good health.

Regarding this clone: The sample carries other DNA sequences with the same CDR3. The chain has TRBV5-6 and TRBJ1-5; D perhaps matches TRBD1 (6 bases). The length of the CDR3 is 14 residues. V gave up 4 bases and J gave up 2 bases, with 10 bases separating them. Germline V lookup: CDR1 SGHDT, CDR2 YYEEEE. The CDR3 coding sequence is TGTGCCAGCAGCATAGGGGGAGGCAATCAGCCCCAGCATTTT. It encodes CASSIGGGNQPQHF. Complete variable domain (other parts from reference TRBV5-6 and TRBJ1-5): DAGVTQSPTHLIKTRGQQVTLRCSPKSGHDTVSWYQQALGQGPQFIFQYYEEEERQRGNFPDRFSGHQFPNYSSELNVNALLLGDSALYLCASSIGGGNQPQHFGDGTRLSIL.

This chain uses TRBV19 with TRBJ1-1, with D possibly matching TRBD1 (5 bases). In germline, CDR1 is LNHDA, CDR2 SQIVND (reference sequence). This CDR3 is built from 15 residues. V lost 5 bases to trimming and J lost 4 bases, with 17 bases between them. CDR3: CASSSYGQGLTEAFF. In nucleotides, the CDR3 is TGTGCCAGTAGTTCTTATGGCCAGGGACTCACTGAAGCTTTCTTT.

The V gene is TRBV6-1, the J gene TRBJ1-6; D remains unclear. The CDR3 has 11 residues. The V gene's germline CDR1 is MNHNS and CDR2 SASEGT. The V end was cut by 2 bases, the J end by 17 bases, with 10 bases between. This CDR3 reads CASSELESFHF. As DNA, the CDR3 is TGTGCCAGCAGTGAATTGGAAAGTTTCCACTTT.

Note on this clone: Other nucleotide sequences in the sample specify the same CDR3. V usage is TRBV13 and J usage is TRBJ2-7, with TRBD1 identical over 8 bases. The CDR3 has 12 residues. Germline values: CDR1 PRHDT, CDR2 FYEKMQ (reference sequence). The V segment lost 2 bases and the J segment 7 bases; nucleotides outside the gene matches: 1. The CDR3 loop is CASSLTGGEQYF. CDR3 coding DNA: TGTGCCAGCAGCTTAACAGGGGGTGAGCAGTACTTC. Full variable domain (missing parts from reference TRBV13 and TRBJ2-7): AAGVIQSPRHLIKEKRETATLKCYPIPRHDTVYWYQQGPGQDPQFLISFYEKMQSDKGSIPDRFSAQQFSDYHSELNMSSLELGDSALYFCASSLTGGEQYFGPGTRLTVT.

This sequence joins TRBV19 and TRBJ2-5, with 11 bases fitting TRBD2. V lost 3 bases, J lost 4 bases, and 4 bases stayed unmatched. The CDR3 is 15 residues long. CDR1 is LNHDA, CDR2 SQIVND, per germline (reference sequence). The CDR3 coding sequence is TGTGCCAGTAGTATCCGGCTAGCGGGAGGAGAGACCCAGTACTTC. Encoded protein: CASSIRLAGGETQYF.

CDR3: CASRGGQLASYGYTF. The CDR3 DNA follows: TGTGCCAGTCGGGGAGGACAGCTAGCCTCCTATGGCTACACCTTC. This chain links TRBV27 with TRBJ1-2; the D gene is possibly TRBD1 (6 bases). The germline V gene encodes CDR1 MNHEY and CDR2 SMNVEV (reference sequence). V gave up 9 bases and J gave up 4 bases, with 21 bases separating them. This CDR3 has 15 residues.

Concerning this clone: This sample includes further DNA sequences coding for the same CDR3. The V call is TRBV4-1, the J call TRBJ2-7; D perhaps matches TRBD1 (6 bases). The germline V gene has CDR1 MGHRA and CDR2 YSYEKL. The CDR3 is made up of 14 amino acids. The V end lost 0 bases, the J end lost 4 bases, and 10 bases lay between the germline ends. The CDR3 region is CASSQDRGNYEQYF. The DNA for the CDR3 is TGCGCCAGCAGCCAAGACAGGGGTAATTACGAGCAGTACTTC.

CDR3 sequence: CASSLTGGLASYEQYF. The CDR3 DNA reads as TGTGCCAGCAGTCTCACCGGGGGGTTAGCCTCCTACGAGCAGTACTTC. The V call is TRBV27, the J call TRBJ2-7, with 7 bases fitting TRBD2. J gave up 0 bases and V 5 bases, and 10 bases lay outside the gene matches. The CDR3 sequence is 16 residues long. The germline CDR1 and CDR2 sequences are MNHEY and SMNVEV (reference sequence).

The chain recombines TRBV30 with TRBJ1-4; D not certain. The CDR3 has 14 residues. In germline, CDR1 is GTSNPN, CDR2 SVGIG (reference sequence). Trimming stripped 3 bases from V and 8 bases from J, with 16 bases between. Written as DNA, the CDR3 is TGTGCCTGGAGCGAACAGTCCCCCTTCGAAAAACTGTTTTTT. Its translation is CAWSEQSPFEKLFF.

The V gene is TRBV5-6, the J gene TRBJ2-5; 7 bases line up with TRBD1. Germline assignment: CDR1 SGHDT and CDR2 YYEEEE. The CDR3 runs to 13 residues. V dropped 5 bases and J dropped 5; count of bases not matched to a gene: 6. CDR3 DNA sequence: TGTGCCAGCAGTTTCGGACAGGCCGAGACCCAGTACTTC. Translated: CASSFGQAETQYF.

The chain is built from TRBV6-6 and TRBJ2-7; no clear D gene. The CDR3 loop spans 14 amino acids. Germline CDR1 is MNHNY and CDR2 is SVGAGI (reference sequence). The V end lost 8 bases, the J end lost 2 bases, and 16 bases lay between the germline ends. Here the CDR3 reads CASERAAETYEQYF. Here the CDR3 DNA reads TGTGCCAGCGAAAGGGCTGCAGAAACCTACGAGCAGTACTTC.

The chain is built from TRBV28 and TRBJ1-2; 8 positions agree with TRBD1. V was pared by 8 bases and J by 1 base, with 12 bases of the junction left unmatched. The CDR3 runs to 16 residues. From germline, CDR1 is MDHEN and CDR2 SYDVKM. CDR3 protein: CASSAGVGQVNYGYTF. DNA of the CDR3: TGTGCCAGCTCTGCGGGGGTGGGACAGGTTAACTATGGCTACACCTTC.

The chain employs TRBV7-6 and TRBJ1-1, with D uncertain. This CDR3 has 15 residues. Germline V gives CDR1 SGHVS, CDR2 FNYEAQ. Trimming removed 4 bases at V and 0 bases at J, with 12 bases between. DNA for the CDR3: TGTGCCAGCAGCTCCCCCCTAATGATGAACACTGAAGCTTTCTTT. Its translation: CASSSPLMMNTEAFF.

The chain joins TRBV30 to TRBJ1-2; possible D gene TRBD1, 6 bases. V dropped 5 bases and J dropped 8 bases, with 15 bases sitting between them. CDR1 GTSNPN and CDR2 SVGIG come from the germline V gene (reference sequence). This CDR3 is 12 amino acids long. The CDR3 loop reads CAWGDTAGGYTF. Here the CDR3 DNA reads TGTGCCTGGGGGGACACAGCCGGCGGCTACACCTTC.

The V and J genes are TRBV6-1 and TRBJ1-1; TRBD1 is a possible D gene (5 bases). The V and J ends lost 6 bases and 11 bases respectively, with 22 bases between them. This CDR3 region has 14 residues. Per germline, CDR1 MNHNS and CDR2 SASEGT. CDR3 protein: CASSDPGHWAGAFF. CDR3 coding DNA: TGTGCCAGCAGCGACCCCGGACACTGGGCTGGGGCTTTCTTT.

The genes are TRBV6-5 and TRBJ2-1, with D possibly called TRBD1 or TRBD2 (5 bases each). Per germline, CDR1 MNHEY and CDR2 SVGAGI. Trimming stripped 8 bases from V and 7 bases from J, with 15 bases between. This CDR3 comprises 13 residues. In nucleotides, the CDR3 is TGTGCCAGCGCAACATCGGGGCCGAATGAGCAGTTCTTC. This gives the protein CASATSGPNEQFF.